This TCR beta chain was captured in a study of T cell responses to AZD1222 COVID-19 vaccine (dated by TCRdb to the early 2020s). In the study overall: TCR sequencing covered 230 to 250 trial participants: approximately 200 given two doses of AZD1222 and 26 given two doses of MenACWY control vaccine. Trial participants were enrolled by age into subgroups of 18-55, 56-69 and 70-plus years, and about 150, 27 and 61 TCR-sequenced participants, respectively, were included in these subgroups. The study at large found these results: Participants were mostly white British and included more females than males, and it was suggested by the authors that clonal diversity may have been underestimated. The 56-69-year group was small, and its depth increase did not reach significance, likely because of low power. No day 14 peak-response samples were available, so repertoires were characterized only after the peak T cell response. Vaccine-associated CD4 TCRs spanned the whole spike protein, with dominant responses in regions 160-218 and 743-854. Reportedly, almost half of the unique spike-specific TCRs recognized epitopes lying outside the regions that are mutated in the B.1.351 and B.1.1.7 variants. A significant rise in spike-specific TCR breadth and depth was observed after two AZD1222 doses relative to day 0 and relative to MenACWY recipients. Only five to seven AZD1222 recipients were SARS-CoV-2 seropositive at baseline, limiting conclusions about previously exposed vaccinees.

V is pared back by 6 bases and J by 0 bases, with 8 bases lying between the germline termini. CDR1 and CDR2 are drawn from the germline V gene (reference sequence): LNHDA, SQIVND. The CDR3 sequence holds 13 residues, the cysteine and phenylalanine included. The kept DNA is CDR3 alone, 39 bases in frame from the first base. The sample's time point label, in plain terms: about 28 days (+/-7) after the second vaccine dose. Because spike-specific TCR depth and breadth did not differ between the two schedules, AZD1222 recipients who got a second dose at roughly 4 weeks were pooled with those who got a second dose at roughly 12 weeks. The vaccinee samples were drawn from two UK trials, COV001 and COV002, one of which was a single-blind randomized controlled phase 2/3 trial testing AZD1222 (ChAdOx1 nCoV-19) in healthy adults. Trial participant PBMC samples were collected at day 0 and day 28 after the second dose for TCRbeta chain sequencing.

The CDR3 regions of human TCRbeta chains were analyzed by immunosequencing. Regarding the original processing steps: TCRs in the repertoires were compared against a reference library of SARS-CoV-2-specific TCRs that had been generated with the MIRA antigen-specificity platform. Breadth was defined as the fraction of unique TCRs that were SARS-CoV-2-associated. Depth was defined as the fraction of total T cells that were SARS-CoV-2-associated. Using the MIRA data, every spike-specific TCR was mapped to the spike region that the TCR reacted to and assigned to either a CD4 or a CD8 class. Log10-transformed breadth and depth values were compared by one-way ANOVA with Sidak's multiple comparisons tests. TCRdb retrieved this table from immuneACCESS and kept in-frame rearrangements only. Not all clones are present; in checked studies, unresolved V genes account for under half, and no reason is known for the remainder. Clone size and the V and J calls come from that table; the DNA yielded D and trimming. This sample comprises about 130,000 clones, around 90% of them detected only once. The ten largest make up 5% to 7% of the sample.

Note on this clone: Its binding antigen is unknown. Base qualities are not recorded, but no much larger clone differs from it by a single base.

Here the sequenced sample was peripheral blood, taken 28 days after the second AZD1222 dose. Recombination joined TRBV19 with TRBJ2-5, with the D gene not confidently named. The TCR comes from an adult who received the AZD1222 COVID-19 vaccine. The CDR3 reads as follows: CASSSSYQETQYF. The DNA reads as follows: TGTGCCAGTAGCTCTTCGTACCAAGAGACCCAGTACTTC.